These T cell receptor beta chains were read from a single sample in a study of chemoradiotherapy in HPV16-positive cancers. Profiling relied on immunoSEQ multiplex PCR, and the TCRdb table lists in-frame clones only, not all of them. The table records 1,800 or so clones, 75% to 80% of them present only once. The sample consisted of tumor tissue, taken from a patient who underwent chemoradiotherapy. Receptors were obtained from a human donor with HPV-associated anogenital cancer. CDR3s include the opening cysteine and the closing phenylalanine or tryptophan. A D gene is named only where the DNA matches it firmly. Part of the rows lack a size; the others show once, few, many or a class for expanded clones.

J: TRBJ2-1
D: -
size: -
V: TRBV5-4
CDR3: CASSLGIYNEQFF
DNA: TGTGCCAGCAGCTTGGGGATTTACAATGAGCAGTTCTTC

J: TRBJ2-3
D: -
size: -
V: TRBV5-1
CDR3: CASRRTQGADTQYF
DNA: TGCGCCAGCAGGCGGACTCAGGGAGCAGATACGCAGTATTTT

J: TRBJ2-5
D: -
size: -
V: TRBV5-1
CDR3: CASSSFLQGSQETQYF
DNA: TGCGCCAGCAGCTCGTTCCTTCAGGGTTCCCAAGAGACCCAGTACTTC

J: TRBJ2-1
D: TRBD2
size: -
V: TRBV2
CDR3: CASSEGVLAGETNEQFF
DNA: TGTGCCAGCAGTGAAGGCGTTCTAGCGGGAGAAACCAATGAGCAGTTCTTC

J: TRBJ2-7
D: TRBD1
size: -
V: TRBV5-4
CDR3: CASSLTGGGYEQYF
DNA: TGTGCCAGCAGCCTTACAGGGGGCGGGTACGAGCAGTACTTC

J: TRBJ2-2
D: -
size: -
V: TRBV27
CDR3: CASSSLEGGTGELFF
DNA: TGTGCCAGCAGTTCCCTGGAGGGCGGCACCGGGGAGCTGTTTTTT

J: TRBJ1-1
D: -
size: -
V: TRBV4-2
CDR3: CASSGPGGEAFF
DNA: TGTGCCAGCAGCGGTCCGGGAGGTGAAGCTTTCTTT

J: TRBJ1-5
D: -
size: -
V: TRBV29-1
CDR3: CSVRDNFNQPQHF
DNA: TGCAGCGTTAGGGACAACTTCAATCAGCCCCAGCATTTT

J: TRBJ2-7
D: TRBD2
size: few
V: TRBV2
CDR3: CASLAGVMYEQYF
DNA: TGTGCCAGTTTAGCGGGAGTCATGTACGAGCAGTACTTC

J: TRBJ1-1
D: -
size: -
V: TRBV10-3
CDR3: CAISEAPTNTEAFF
DNA: TGTGCCATCAGTGAGGCGCCGACGAACACTGAAGCTTTCTTT

J: TRBJ1-1
D: TRBD1
size: few
V: TRBV15
CDR3: CATSRDFRTGRGNTEAFF
DNA: TGTGCCACCAGCAGAGACTTCAGGACAGGAAGAGGGAACACTGAAGCTTTCTTT

J: TRBJ2-1
D: -
size: -
V: TRBV5-1
CDR3: CASSLLLGDEQFF
DNA: TGCGCCAGCAGCTTGCTCTTGGGAGACGAGCAGTTCTTC

J: TRBJ2-5
D: -
size: -
V: TRBV10-2
CDR3: CASSGPPKETQYF
DNA: TGCGCCAGCAGTGGACCTCCGAAGGAGACCCAGTACTTC

J: TRBJ1-6
D: TRBD1
size: -
V: TRBV30
CDR3: CAWSWAGGNNSPLHF
DNA: TGTGCCTGGAGCTGGGCAGGGGGTAATAATTCACCCCTCCACTTT

J: TRBJ2-1
D: TRBD1
size: -
V: TRBV28
CDR3: CASSGPADRVNEQFF
DNA: TGTGCCAGCAGTGGACCCGCTGACAGGGTTAATGAGCAGTTCTTC

J: TRBJ2-7
D: TRBD2
size: -
V: TRBV7-2
CDR3: CASSLVRGVSKIYEQYF
DNA: TGTGCCAGCAGCTTAGTGCGGGGGGTCTCGAAGATTTACGAGCAGTACTTC

J: TRBJ1-5
D: -
size: -
V: TRBV5-1
CDR3: CASSLGSNQPQHF
DNA: TGCGCCAGCAGCTTGGGAAGCAATCAGCCCCAGCATTTT

J: TRBJ2-5
D: -
size: -
V: TRBV5-1
CDR3: CASSLDLEAQYF
DNA: TGCGCCAGCAGCTTGGATCTAGAGGCCCAGTACTTC

J: TRBJ2-4
D: TRBD1
size: -
V: TRBV5-1
CDR3: CASSFTGGSKNIQYF
DNA: TGCGCCAGCAGCTTCACAGGGGGCTCCAAAAACATTCAGTACTTC

J: TRBJ2-1
D: TRBD2
size: -
V: TRBV4-3
CDR3: CASSQAASGANEQFF
DNA: TGCGCCAGCAGCCAAGCGGCTAGCGGAGCTAATGAGCAGTTCTTC

J: TRBJ2-3
D: TRBD2
size: -
V: TRBV10-3
CDR3: CAISAASGGSTDTQYF
DNA: TGTGCCATCAGTGCGGCTAGCGGGGGTTCCACAGATACGCAGTATTTT

J: TRBJ2-7
D: TRBD2
size: -
V: TRBV7-9
CDR3: CASSLSGLAGENEQYF
DNA: TGTGCCAGCAGCTTATCGGGACTAGCGGGAGAGAACGAGCAGTACTTC

J: TRBJ2-1
D: -
size: few
V: TRBV7-9
CDR3: CASSLGVGSYNEQFF
DNA: TGTGCCAGCAGCTTAGGAGTAGGGTCCTACAATGAGCAGTTCTTC

J: TRBJ2-1
D: TRBD1
size: once
V: TRBV6-5
CDR3: CAAHRGRNEQFF
DNA: TGTGCCGCACACAGGGGGAGGAATGAGCAGTTCTTC

J: TRBJ2-1
D: -
size: -
V: TRBV10-3
CDR3: CAISERGNNEQFF
DNA: TGTGCCATCAGTGAACGGGGTAATAATGAGCAGTTCTTC

J: TRBJ2-1
D: TRBD2
size: large
V: TRBV11-1
CDR3: CASSFLAGGPEQFF
DNA: TGTGCCAGCAGCTTCCTAGCGGGAGGGCCTGAGCAGTTCTTC

J: TRBJ2-7
D: -
size: -
V: TRBV19
CDR3: CASSIDAGRGEQYF
DNA: TGTGCCAGTAGTATAGACGCTGGACGCGGCGAGCAGTACTTC

J: TRBJ2-7
D: TRBD1
size: -
V: TRBV19
CDR3: CASSIGQGNYEQYF
DNA: TGTGCCAGTAGTATAGGACAGGGGAACTACGAGCAGTACTTC

J: TRBJ2-7
D: TRBD1
size: once
V: TRBV10-2
CDR3: CASSQGPGQGANEQYF
DNA: TGCGCCAGCAGTCAAGGACCGGGACAGGGGGCCAACGAGCAGTACTTC

J: TRBJ1-1
D: -
size: few
V: TRBV7-6
CDR3: CASSLSQRTEAFF
DNA: TGTGCCAGCAGCTTAAGTCAAAGGACTGAAGCTTTCTTT

J: TRBJ2-7
D: -
size: -
V: TRBV29-1
CDR3: CSVETGSGLLSEQYF
DNA: TGCAGCGTTGAAACAGGGAGTGGTCTATTGAGCGAGCAGTACTTC

J: TRBJ1-1
D: TRBD1
size: once
V: TRBV5-1
CDR3: CASSLADRVTGEAFF
DNA: TGCGCCAGCAGCTTGGCGGACAGGGTGACGGGTGAAGCTTTCTTT

J: TRBJ2-1
D: TRBD2
size: -
V: TRBV7-9
CDR3: CASSLDGLEVEQFF
DNA: TGTGCCAGCAGCTTAGATGGACTAGAAGTAGAGCAGTTCTTC

J: TRBJ2-7
D: -
size: -
V: TRBV4-2
CDR3: CASSPNTYEQYF
DNA: TGTGCCAGCAGCCCTAATACCTACGAGCAGTACTTC

J: TRBJ1-1
D: -
size: -
V: TRBV27
CDR3: CASSLRLGQNTEAFF
DNA: TGTGCCAGCAGTTTAAGGTTAGGGCAGAACACTGAAGCTTTCTTT

J: TRBJ1-3
D: -
size: -
V: TRBV30
CDR3: CAWSENTIYF
DNA: TGTGCCTGGAGTGAAAACACCATATATTTT

J: TRBJ2-1
D: -
size: -
V: TRBV11-2
CDR3: CASSLANEQFF
DNA: TGTGCCAGCAGCTTAGCCAATGAGCAGTTCTTC

J: TRBJ1-3
D: TRBD1
size: -
V: TRBV27
CDR3: CASSSWGTGSGNTIYF
DNA: TGTGCCAGCAGTTCCTGGGGGACAGGCTCTGGAAACACCATATATTTT